These 25 T cell receptor beta chains came from one sample sequenced in a study of blood T cells in healthy people across ages (dated by TCRdb to the mid-2010s). The method behind the library was 5' RACE. TCRdb shows the sequencer as Illumina HiSeq 2500. A second PCR of roughly 7 to 11 cycles was performed with a sample-barcoded 5' primer and a J-beta primer mix. The public reads were quality trimmed at Q25 with fastp and then assembled into clones with MiXCR by TCRdb, keeping productive beta chains. Merged by CDR3 protein, the rows form single entries marked with the most common genes and DNA. The sample table lists some 900,000 distinct CDR3 sequences, 40% to 60% of them with a count of one. The ten largest clones represent over 10% of the sample. The sample taken for sequencing was blood. The receptors shown here come from a young man in good health.

V is TRBV4-1 and J is TRBJ2-2; TRBD1 matches at 7 bases. Germline V CDR1 and CDR2: MGHRA, YSYEKL. The V and J ends lost 1 base and 5 bases, in that order; junction bases with no gene match: 13. This CDR3 has 18 residues. CDR3 residues: CASSQVISRGLRTGELFF. DNA of the CDR3: TGCGCCAGCAGCCAAGTAATTTCTAGGGGGCTAAGGACCGGGGAGCTGTTTTTT.

The rearrangement uses TRBV20-1 and TRBJ1-2, with D perhaps TRBD1 (6 bases). V was shortened by 3 bases and J by 3 bases, with 14 bases between the two germline ends. Per the germline V gene, CDR1 is DFQATT and CDR2 is SNEGSKA (reference sequence). The length of the CDR3 is 14 residues. CDR3 coding DNA: TGCAGTGCTAGCAACCCCGGGGGGCACTATGGCTACACCTTC. Its protein is CSASNPGGHYGYTF.

This clonotype has just one count. V usage is TRBV9 and J usage is TRBJ1-3; TRBD1 aligns across 7 bases. The V gene end was trimmed by 5 bases and the J gene end by 4 bases; junction bases not matched to a gene: 3. Germline V gene sequence: CDR1 SGDLS, CDR2 YYNGEE. The CDR3 is 13 residues long. The CDR3 DNA follows: TGTGCCAGCAGGGGGACAGAAGGAAACACCATATATTTT. Translation gives CASRGTEGNTIYF.

CDR3 region: CASSLAGQGTNEQYF. Here the CDR3 DNA reads TGTGCCAGCAGTTTAGCGGGGCAGGGGACAAACGAGCAGTACTTC. The chain employs TRBV12-3 or TRBV12-4 and TRBJ2-4, with TRBD1 as a possible D gene (6 bases). The DNA end favors TRBJ2-7, so the J call may be wrong. CDR3 length: 15 amino acids.

V gene TRBV28 combines with J gene TRBJ2-3; the match to TRBD1 covers 8 bases. Germline V lookup: CDR1 MDHEN, CDR2 SYDVKM. The CDR3 has 15 amino acids. Trimming cost V 6 bases and J 1 base; bases outside gene matches: 6. The CDR3 nucleotides are TGTGCCAGCAGGACACAGGGGGATCGCACAGATACGCAGTATTTT. Translation gives CASRTQGDRTDTQYF.

The V gene is TRBV5-1, the J gene TRBJ1-4, with D maybe TRBD1 (6 bases). Germline CDR1 and CDR2: SGHRS and YFSETQ. V was cut by 2 bases and J by 8 bases, with 13 bases left in between. The CDR3 is 14 residues long. CDR3 sequence (DNA): TGCGCCAGCAGCTTAGAGGGGACAAGGGAAAAACTGTTTTTT. This codes for CASSLEGTREKLFF.

In its sample, this clonotype was seen a few times. The rearrangement links TRBV20-1 to TRBJ2-4; 16 bases are a match to TRBD2. This CDR3 is 20 amino acids long. Trimming cost V 4 bases and J 1 base; bases outside gene matches: 13. Looked up from germline, CDR1 is DFQATT and CDR2 is SNEGSKA (reference sequence). CDR3 loop: CSAIKLGTSGRAVAKNIQYF. CDR3 sequence (DNA): TGCAGTGCTATCAAATTGGGGACTAGCGGGAGGGCCGTGGCCAAAAACATTCAGTACTTC.

The genes are TRBV6-5 and TRBJ2-4; D possibly corresponds to TRBD2 (6 bases). Trimming took off 2 bases at V and 0 bases at J, with 14 bases between the two ends. The CDR3 totals 17 residues. From germline, CDR1 is MNHEY and CDR2 SVGAGI. The CDR3 coding sequence is TGTGCCAGCAGTTACCTGAGCCAGGGACTAGCCAAAAACATTCAGTACTTC. Its translation: CASSYLSQGLAKNIQYF.

The chain is built from TRBV12-3 or TRBV12-4 and TRBJ2-4; D uncertain. V lost 1 base to trimming and J lost 0 bases, with 13 bases between them. The CDR3 covers 17 residues. The CDR3 spells CASSLGRNRLAKNIQYF. In DNA, the CDR3 is TGTGCCAGCAGTTTAGGCAGGAATAGATTAGCCAAAAACATTCAGTACTTC.

The chain is built from TRBV29-1 and TRBJ1-5; tentatively, D is TRBD1 (6 bases). The CDR3 is 14 amino acids. Trimming removed 3 bases from V and 2 bases from J, with 11 bases in between. The V gene's germline CDR1 is SQVTM and CDR2 ANQGSEA. Here the CDR3 DNA reads TGCAGCGTTGAGACAGGAATAGGCAATCAGCCCCAGCATTTT. Protein: CSVETGIGNQPQHF.

This clonotype was detected only a few times. This sequence joins TRBV4-2 and TRBJ2-5; D tentatively reads TRBD1 or TRBD2 (5 bases each). The CDR3 extends over 14 amino acids. Deletions cut 0 bases from V and 6 bases from J, with 11 bases between. The V gene's germline CDR1 is LGHNA and CDR2 YNFKEQ. The CDR3 DNA is TGTGCCAGCAGCCAAGATAGGGGAGAAAAGACCCAGTACTTC. Its protein is CASSQDRGEKTQYF.

This chain joins TRBV29-1 and TRBJ2-1; TRBD2 is a possible D gene (7 bases). The CDR3 runs 14 residues. The V and J ends lost 8 bases and 5 bases respectively, with 19 bases between them. CDR1 is SQVTM, CDR2 ANQGSEA, per germline. The CDR3 DNA follows: TGCAGCTCCAATGGGGGGGGCCAGAACAATGAGCAGTTCTTC. Translation gives CSSNGGGQNNEQFF.

The gene calls are TRBV7-2 and TRBJ2-1; D uncertain. Germline CDR1 SGHTA, CDR2 FQGNSA. This CDR3 region has 18 residues. V was clipped by 4 bases and J by 7 bases, with 26 bases between them. This CDR3 reads CASSYNPPGSRNKNEQFF. In nucleotides, the CDR3 is TGTGCCAGCAGCTATAACCCCCCGGGTAGCCGAAATAAGAATGAGCAGTTCTTC.

This clonotype was observed a few times. The chain links TRBV25-1 to TRBJ1-2, with TRBD1 as a possible D gene (6 bases). V gave up 6 bases and J gave up 1 base, with 15 bases separating them. CDR1 and CDR2 from the germline V gene are MGHDK and SYGVNS. The CDR3 sequence is 15 residues long. For the CDR3, the DNA is TGTGCCAGCAGCCCCCCGGGGGCCTTTAACTATGGCTACACCTTC. Encoded protein: CASSPPGAFNYGYTF.

The CDR3, as DNA: TGTGCCAGCAGTTCGTACGTCGGGGCCGCCTACGAGCAGTACTTC. It is translated as CASSSYVGAAYEQYF. The genes are TRBV28 and TRBJ2-7; either TRBD1 or TRBD2 may fit D (5 bases each). Germline CDR1 is MDHEN and CDR2 is SYDVKM. The CDR3 is made up of 15 amino acids. Trimming left V 4 bases short and J 2 bases short, with 15 bases between.

The sample holds one count of this clonotype. The chain recombines TRBV7-2 with TRBJ2-1; 8 bases map to TRBD1. The CDR3 runs 15 residues. The germline V gene encodes CDR1 SGHTA and CDR2 FQGNSA. V gave up 4 bases and J gave up 2 bases; unmatched junction bases: 4. The CDR3 is CASSSQGAAYNEQFF. As DNA, the CDR3 is TGTGCCAGCAGCTCCCAGGGGGCAGCCTACAATGAGCAGTTCTTC.

The chain uses TRBV12-3 or TRBV12-4 and TRBJ2-1; 8 positions match TRBD2. Trimming removed 2 bases from V and 5 bases from J; junction bases left unmatched: 8. The CDR3 sequence is 16 residues long. The CDR3 sequence is CASSLTASGRNNEQFF. The CDR3, as DNA: TGTGCCAGCAGTTTAACGGCTAGCGGGCGGAACAATGAGCAGTTCTTC.

The chain carries TRBV27 and TRBJ2-5; 10 bases match TRBD2. After removal of 3 bases from V and 7 bases from J, the junction contained 5 bases not matched to a gene. The CDR3 consists of 14 residues. Per germline, CDR1 MNHEY and CDR2 SMNVEV (reference sequence). CDR3 DNA sequence: TGTGCCAGCAGTTTCAGCGGGGGGGCCGGGACCCAGTACTTC. Translation: CASSFSGGAGTQYF.

The chain has TRBV4-1 and TRBJ2-1; TRBD2 matches 8 bases. This CDR3 region has 17 residues. V was clipped by 2 bases and J by 4 bases; unmatched bases: 10. Germline V CDR1 and CDR2: MGHRA, YSYEKL. CDR3 DNA sequence: TGCGCCAGCAGCCAATCGGGAGGGGGGGCGATATACAATGAGCAGTTCTTC. This translates into CASSQSGGGAIYNEQFF.

This chain links TRBV30 with TRBJ2-3, with TRBD1 matching over 7 bases. This CDR3 has 15 residues. The ends lost 0 bases at V and 6 bases at J; junction bases unmatched: 9. The V gene's germline CDR1 is GTSNPN and CDR2 SVGIG (reference sequence). In nucleotides, the CDR3 is TGTGCCTGGAGTGTACAGGGGTGGGTGGGGGATACGCAGTATTTT. Translating it yields CAWSVQGWVGDTQYF. Full variable domain (outside the CDR3, taken from reference TRBV30 and TRBJ2-3): SQTIHQWPATLVQPVGSPLSLECTVEGTSNPNLYWYRQAAGRGLQLLFYSVGIGQISSEVPQNLSASRPQDRQFILSSKKLLLSDSGFYLCAWSVQGWVGDTQYFGPGTRLTVL.

The chain combines TRBV11-3 with TRBJ2-5; 11 bases fit TRBD1. Germline-derived CDR1 and CDR2 are SGHNT and YENEEA. J gave up 4 bases and V 1 base, and 2 bases lay outside the gene matches. The CDR3 runs 15 residues. CDR3 DNA: TGTGCCAGCAGCTTAGGAGGACAGGGGGCAGAGACCCAGTACTTC. Protein: CASSLGGQGAETQYF.

J is TRBJ1-5 and V is TRBV28; TRBD1 might be the D (5 bases). The V gene's germline CDR1 is MDHEN and CDR2 SYDVKM. V was shortened by 7 bases and J by 6 bases, with 19 bases between the two germline ends. The CDR3 is 15 amino acids. The CDR3 reads CASNLRGSRVQPQHF. DNA for the CDR3: TGTGCCAGCAACCTTCGGGGGTCTCGGGTTCAGCCCCAGCATTTT. The full variable domain, completed using reference TRBV28 and TRBJ1-5, is DVKVTQSSRYLVKRTGEKVFLECVQDMDHENMFWYRQDPGLGLRLIYFSYDVKMKEKGDIPEGYSVSREKKERFSLILESASTNQTSMYLCASNLRGSRVQPQHFGDGTRLSIL.

The V and J genes are TRBV6-5 and TRBJ2-3; TRBD2 is a possible D gene (5 bases). The ends were cut back, 2 bases at V and 4 bases at J, with 13 bases in the middle. Germline CDR1 reads MNHEY; CDR2 reads SVGAGI. The CDR3 runs to 15 residues. The CDR3 coding sequence is TGTGCCAGCAGTTACCCCCCGGGGAACGCAGATACGCAGTATTTT. Residues: CASSYPPGNADTQYF.

This rearrangement joins TRBV6-1 to TRBJ1-4; TRBD1 aligns across 9 bases. Germline assignment: CDR1 MNHNS and CDR2 SASEGT. This CDR3 region has 15 residues. J was trimmed by 4 bases and V by 2 bases; bases with no gene match: 2. CDR3 in amino acids: CASSETTGGNEKLFF. In DNA form, the CDR3 reads TGTGCCAGCAGTGAAACGACAGGGGGTAATGAAAAACTGTTTTTT.

This clonotype came up a few times. The chain joins TRBV5-1 to TRBJ2-2; no clear D gene. The CDR3 is 16 amino acids. Germline V CDR1 and CDR2: SGHRS, YFSETQ. V lost 6 bases to trimming and J lost 0 bases, with 15 bases between them. The CDR3 reads CASTPLADSNTGELFF. Written as DNA, the CDR3 is TGCGCCAGCACCCCCTTGGCCGATTCGAACACCGGGGAGCTGTTTTTT.